The rows below give T cell receptor beta chains drawn from one sample of a study of Graves' ophthalmopathy and Graves' hyperthyroidism. TCRdb re-derived calls from the multiplex PCR reads in MiXCR, one entry per CDR3 protein. The sample holds 350,000 to 450,000 distinct CDR3 sequences, under 25% seen once. The specimen was peripheral blood. The receptors were gathered from a woman between 18 and 29 years old with stable Graves' hyperthyroidism. Each CDR3 is given without its conserved first and last residue.

V	J	CDR3
TRBV12-3/TRBV12-4	TRBJ2-2	ASSLDQGGFTGELF
TRBV19	TRBJ2-5	ASSTQGTPSETQY
TRBV7-2	TRBJ2-7	ASSFSSGLRGEQY
TRBV6-1	TRBJ1-1	ASRGRNMNTEAF
TRBV7-3	TRBJ2-5	ASSYDREETQY
TRBV5-1	TRBJ1-1	ASSLEALPNTEAF
TRBV20-1	TRBJ1-1	SARDGTVEAF
TRBV28	TRBJ1-2	ASSSRQSPNYGYT
TRBV20-1	TRBJ1-6	SASRPPPNYNSPLH
TRBV28	TRBJ2-7	ASSPPGLAGGSYEQY
TRBV30	TRBJ2-2	AWRGTSGNTGELF
TRBV5-1	TRBJ1-5	ASSLGGFRNQPQH
TRBV5-6	TRBJ1-2	ASSSNDGYT
TRBV12-3/TRBV12-4	TRBJ1-5	ASAPYWGDQPQH
TRBV25-1	TRBJ2-7	ASSDLAPATGGQY
TRBV7-2	TRBJ2-2	ASSLALGGAGELF
TRBV12-3/TRBV12-4	TRBJ1-2	AITVLDYGYT
TRBV10-2	TRBJ1-1	ASSGTGFTEAF
TRBV18	TRBJ1-5	ASSLNRVSNNQPQH
TRBV10-3	TRBJ1-1	AIEGQGDTEAF
TRBV5-1	TRBJ2-2	ASSLRGSPKNTGELF
TRBV27	TRBJ2-7	ASSLRQDIYEQY
TRBV20-1	TRBJ2-5	SARGRTSGIMRRETQY
TRBV30	TRBJ2-2	AWSVQGTSGDLTGELF
TRBV12-3/TRBV12-4	TRBJ2-7	ASRQGSPYEQY
TRBV12-3/TRBV12-4	TRBJ1-1	ASSHRVSEAF
TRBV6-1	TRBJ1-3	ASSEAGGFAGNTIY
TRBV6-2/TRBV6-3	TRBJ2-5	ASASGGETQY
TRBV20-1	TRBJ2-5	SAPVPLLG